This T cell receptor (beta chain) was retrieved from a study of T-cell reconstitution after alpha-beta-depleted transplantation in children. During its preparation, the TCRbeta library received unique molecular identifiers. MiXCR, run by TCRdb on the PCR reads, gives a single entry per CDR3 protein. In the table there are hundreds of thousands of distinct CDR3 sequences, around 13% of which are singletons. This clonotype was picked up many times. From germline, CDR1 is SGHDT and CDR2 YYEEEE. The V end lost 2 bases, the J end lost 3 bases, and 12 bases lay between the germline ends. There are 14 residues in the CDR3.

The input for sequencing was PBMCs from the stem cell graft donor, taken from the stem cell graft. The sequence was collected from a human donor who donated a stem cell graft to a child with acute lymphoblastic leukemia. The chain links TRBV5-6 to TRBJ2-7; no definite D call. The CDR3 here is CASSLSLIIYEQYF. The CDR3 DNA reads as TGTGCCAGCAGCTTAAGTCTGATTATCTACGAGCAGTACTTC. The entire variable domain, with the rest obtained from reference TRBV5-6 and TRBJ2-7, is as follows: DAGVTQSPTHLIKTRGQQVTLRCSPKSGHDTVSWYQQALGQGPQFIFQYYEEEERQRGNFPDRFSGHQFPNYSSELNVNALLLGDSALYLCASSLSLIIYEQYFGPGTRLTVT.